Listed below are T cell receptor beta chains from one sample, sequenced in a study of CD8 T cells in ankylosing spondylitis. TCRdb reanalysed the 5' RACE reads using MiXCR and keeps one entry per CDR3 protein. This sample has about 840,000 distinct CDR3 sequences; roughly 12% occur once, and the top ten carry just over 0.5%. The material sequenced was blood, either unsorted or a sorted T cell fraction (not recorded which). These TCRs come from a male donor with ankylosing spondylitis. Both conserved end residues are part of each CDR3. A D gene is named only where the DNA matches it firmly. Size tells how often a clone was seen (once, few, many) or the class of an expanded clone, and some rows leave it out.

j_gene,v_gene,abundance,d_gene,CDR3aa,CDR3nt
TRBJ2-1,TRBV5-1,-,-,CASSFPWDNEQFF,TGCGCCAGCAGCTTTCCCTGGGACAATGAGCAGTTCTTC
TRBJ2-2,TRBV9,-,-,CASSAGHTGELFF,TGTGCCAGCAGCGCCGGTCACACCGGGGAGCTGTTTTTT
TRBJ2-7,TRBV28,few,-,CASSNFSYEQYF,TGTGCCAGCAGCAATTTCTCCTACGAGCAGTACTTC
TRBJ2-3,TRBV4-2,many,-,CASSHPSGRGTDTQYF,TGTGCCAGCAGCCACCCGTCGGGGAGAGGCACAGATACGCAGTATTTT
TRBJ2-2,TRBV4-3,-,-,CASRGDRIGELFF,TGCGCCAGCAGAGGAGATCGTATCGGGGAGCTGTTTTTT
TRBJ1-2,TRBV7-2,-,TRBD1,CASSDRTGGAYGYTF,TGTGCCAGCAGCGACAGGACAGGGGGCGCCTATGGCTACACCTTC
TRBJ2-1,TRBV11-2,-,-,CASSSRVSAYNEQFF,TGTGCCAGCAGCTCTAGAGTAAGCGCCTACAATGAGCAGTTCTTC
TRBJ1-6,TRBV4-3,many,-,CASSRSPTESSYNSPLHF,TGCGCCAGCAGCCGTTCTCCAACAGAGAGCTCCTATAATTCACCCCTCCACTTT
TRBJ2-7,TRBV7-9,many,-,CASTPFRDGTYEQYF,TGTGCCAGCACCCCATTCCGGGACGGTACCTACGAGCAGTACTTC
TRBJ2-1,TRBV6-5,few,TRBD1,CASSKPRGQGKGDEQFF,TGTGCCAGCAGTAAACCTCGAGGACAGGGTAAAGGAGATGAGCAGTTCTTC
TRBJ2-7,TRBV7-9,-,TRBD2,CASSSGTSGAYEQYF,TGTGCCAGCAGTTCCGGGACTAGCGGGGCCTACGAGCAGTACTTC
TRBJ1-2,TRBV7-9,few,-,CASSLETATHGYTF,TGTGCCAGCAGCTTAGAAACAGCAACCCATGGCTACACCTTC
TRBJ1-1,TRBV6-2/TRBV6-3,-,-,CASSYSPGTTEAFF,TGTGCCAGCAGTTACTCCCCGGGCACCACTGAAGCTTTCTTT
TRBJ2-3,TRBV18,-,-,CASSPSGGADTQYF,TGTGCCAGCTCACCCTCCGGGGGCGCAGATACGCAGTATTTT
TRBJ2-7,TRBV28,few,TRBD1,CASRQGFYEQYF,TGTGCCAGCAGACAGGGGTTCTACGAGCAGTACTTC
TRBJ1-4,TRBV20-1,-,-,CSARARGGGEKLFF,TGCAGTGCTAGAGCTCGAGGAGGAGGGGAAAAACTGTTTTTT
TRBJ2-7,TRBV6-1,-,-,CASRGSGSYEQYF,TGTGCCAGCAGAGGTAGCGGCTCCTACGAGCAGTACTTC
TRBJ2-3,TRBV7-7,-,-,CASSLQVSDTQYF,TGTGCTAGCAGCTTACAGGTATCAGATACGCAGTATTTT
TRBJ2-7,TRBV2,-,TRBD2,CASRARTSGSYEQYF,TGTGCCAGCAGAGCCAGGACTAGCGGCTCCTACGAGCAGTACTTC
TRBJ2-7,TRBV12-3/TRBV12-4,-,-,CASTLELTSEQYF,TGTGCCAGCACCTTGGAGCTAACGAGCGAGCAGTACTTC
TRBJ1-2,TRBV20-1,few,-,CSASPANYGYTF,TGCAGTGCTAGCCCGGCTAACTATGGCTACACCTTC
TRBJ2-7,TRBV20-1,many,-,CSARRPLSYEQYF,TGCAGTGCACGGAGGCCCCTCTCCTACGAGCAGTACTTC
TRBJ2-1,TRBV2,few,-,CASKPMTDVNEQFF,TGTGCCAGCAAACCTATGACTGACGTTAATGAGCAGTTCTTC
TRBJ1-2,TRBV27,-,TRBD1,CASSLMTGGKNDYGYTF,TGTGCCAGCAGTTTAATGACAGGGGGAAAGAATGACTATGGCTACACCTTC
TRBJ2-7,TRBV6-5,many,-,CASSYRQSGNEQYF,TGTGCCAGCAGTTACCGGCAGTCTGGGAACGAGCAGTACTTC
TRBJ2-1,TRBV27,-,-,CASSSTYRVFYNEQFF,TGTGCCAGCAGTTCCACCTACAGGGTTTTCTACAATGAGCAGTTCTTC
TRBJ2-1,TRBV7-9,many,TRBD1,CASSLGTGPNEQFF,TGTGCCAGCAGCCTGGGGACAGGACCGAATGAGCAGTTCTTC
TRBJ1-4,TRBV28,-,-,CASIKGPLNEKLFF,TGTGCCAGCATCAAGGGGCCACTAAATGAAAAACTGTTTTTT
TRBJ2-3,TRBV30,-,TRBD2,CAAQGTSGAGDTQYF,TGTGCCGCACAGGGGACTAGCGGGGCCGGGGATACGCAGTATTTT
TRBJ2-5,TRBV29-1,few,-,CSVEDDFQRETQYF,TGCAGCGTTGAAGACGACTTTCAAAGGGAGACCCAGTACTTC
TRBJ2-7,TRBV7-2,-,TRBD2,CASRDASGSYEQYF,TGTGCCAGCAGGGACGCTAGCGGGAGTTACGAGCAGTACTTC
TRBJ1-2,TRBV12-3/TRBV12-4,-,-,CASTFFGTDGYTF,TGTGCCAGCACATTCTTCGGGACGGACGGCTACACCTTC
TRBJ1-2,TRBV5-8,-,-,CASSPGRPLSSGYTF,TGTGCCAGCAGCCCCGGACGGCCCCTATCTAGTGGCTACACCTTC
TRBJ2-1,TRBV7-7,many,TRBD1,CASSSTLSGQGAEQFF,TGTGCTAGCAGCTCCACGCTTTCCGGACAGGGCGCTGAGCAGTTCTTC
TRBJ2-5,TRBV7-2,-,-,CASSLKYREETQYF,TGTGCCAGCAGCTTAAAATACAGGGAAGAGACCCAGTACTTC
TRBJ1-2,TRBV27,few,-,CASSLFSGLGYGYTF,TGTGCCAGCAGTTTATTCTCAGGGCTCGGCTATGGCTACACCTTC
TRBJ2-2,TRBV6-1,few,-,CASQRPNTGELFF,TGTGCCAGCCAGCGCCCGAACACCGGGGAGCTGTTTTTT
TRBJ2-1,TRBV20-1,few,-,CSARDPGSEQFF,TGCAGTGCTAGAGATCCAGGTAGTGAGCAGTTCTTC
TRBJ1-5,TRBV7-2,-,TRBD1,CASSLPGQLNQPQHF,TGTGCCAGCAGCTTACCGGGACAGTTGAATCAGCCCCAGCATTTT
TRBJ2-3,TRBV5-1,few,-,CASSVRIRADTQYF,TGCGCCAGCAGTGTACGGATTCGCGCAGATACGCAGTATTTT
TRBJ2-7,TRBV7-8,few,-,CASSPRDAAYEQYF,TGTGCCAGCAGCCCCCGGGACGCAGCCTACGAGCAGTACTTC
TRBJ2-1,TRBV7-8,-,-,CASSSGRFSYNEQFF,TGTGCCAGCAGCTCCGGGAGATTCTCCTACAATGAGCAGTTCTTC
TRBJ2-1,TRBV5-1,-,-,CASSFISARNEQFF,TGCGCCAGCAGCTTTATCAGTGCCCGCAATGAGCAGTTCTTC